Below, 15 T cell receptor beta chains from the same sample are listed, as sequenced in a study of lung T cells in sarcoidosis with Löfgren's syndrome. TCRdb reprocessed the reads with MiXCR, giving one entry per CDR3 protein. Of about 20,000 distinct CDR3 sequences listed, about a fifth are singletons. The sample was CD4+ T cells from PBMCs. These TCRs come from a human donor with sarcoidosis (Löfgren's syndrome or another form), or a control subject (not recorded which).

This clonotype was observed at least ten times. This chain joins TRBV29-1 and TRBJ2-7; the D gene is possibly TRBD1 (6 bases). V lost 8 bases, J lost 3 bases, and 29 bases lay in between. This CDR3 has 17 amino acids. Germline V gene sequence: CDR1 SQVTM, CDR2 ANQGSEA. CDR3 bases: TGCAGCCGGGTACACAAGACAGGACTCGGGCCTAACTACGAGCAGTACTTC. This encodes CSRVHKTGLGPNYEQYF.

This clonotype was counted many times. V is TRBV5-1 and J is TRBJ1-1; D gene ambiguous. The ends were cut back, 7 bases at V and 1 base at J, with 11 bases in the middle. This CDR3 is built from 13 residues. CDR1 is SGHRS and CDR2 is YFSETQ in the germline V gene. In nucleotides, the CDR3 is TGCGCCAGCGGCACTACAACGAACACTGAAGCTTTCTTT. Translation: CASGTTTNTEAFF.

In the case of this clonotype: A much larger clone lies a single base off, so this may be a read error. This CDR3 fails to terminate in the conserved phenylalanine or tryptophan, so it likely reflects a read error. J is TRBJ1-1 and V is TRBV2, with 7 bases matching TRBD1. The germline V gene has CDR1 SNHLY and CDR2 FYNNEI. The trim removed 5 bases at V and 1 base at J, leaving 4 bases unmatched. The CDR3 loop spans 14 amino acids. CDR3 nucleotide sequence: TGTGCCAGCAGTTCGACAGGGTCGAACACTGAAGCTTTCCTT. It translates to CASSSTGSNTEAFL.

There are many counts of this clonotype. The rearrangement links TRBV10-3 to TRBJ2-1; 7 nucleotides agree with TRBD1. The trim removed 6 bases at V and 7 bases at J, leaving 12 bases unmatched. This CDR3 is 15 amino acids long. CDR1 ENHRY and CDR2 SYGVKD come from the germline V gene. In DNA, the CDR3 is TGTGCCATCAGACCGACAGGGTCAACAACAAATGAGCAGTTCTTC. It codes for CAIRPTGSTTNEQFF.

At least ten counts were recorded for this clonotype. One end of the junction does not line up with germline, which may come from a read error. CDR3 region: CASTLGLAQETQYF. The CDR3 nucleotides read TGTGCCAGCACCTTGGGACTAGCCCAAGAGACCCAGTACTTC. The chain combines TRBV5-4 with TRBJ2-5, with TRBD2 matching 9 bases. Germline V CDR1 and CDR2: SGHNT, YYREEE (reference sequence). The CDR3 is 14 residues long. Using reference TRBV5-4 and TRBJ2-5 for the parts outside the CDR3, the full variable domain is ETGVTQSPTHLIKTRGQQVTLRCSSQSGHNTVSWYQQALGQGPQFIFQYYREEENGRGNFPPRFSGLQFPNYSSELNVNALELDDSALYLCASTLGLAQETQYFGPGTRLLVL.

Many counts were recorded for this clonotype. The chain has TRBV7-8 and TRBJ2-1; 9 positions match TRBD2. After removal of 5 bases from V and 10 bases from J, the junction contained 12 bases not matched to a gene. CDR1 and CDR2 from the germline V gene are SGHVS and FQNEAQ. CDR3 length: 15 amino acids. The CDR3 sequence is CASSPETSGSWEQFF. The CDR3 DNA reads as TGTGCCAGCAGCCCCGAGACTAGCGGTTCCTGGGAGCAGTTCTTC.

This clonotype was seen many times. The genes are TRBV19 and TRBJ2-1, with D possibly being TRBD2 (6 bases). V was cut by 6 bases and J by 7 bases, with 13 bases left in between. CDR3 length equals 13 residues. Germline CDR1 and CDR2: LNHDA and SQIVND (reference sequence). The CDR3 sequence is CASSATRGNEQFF. In DNA, the CDR3 is TGTGCCAGTAGCGCGACGCGGGGTAATGAGCAGTTCTTC.

This clonotype occurred many times. The J gene is TRBJ2-1, the V gene TRBV11-2, with D unresolved. CDR1 is SGHAT, CDR2 FQNNGV, per germline. The CDR3 is 12 amino acids. The ends were cut back, 5 bases at V and 10 bases at J, with 12 bases in the middle. The CDR3 coding sequence is TGTGCCAGCAGCCAGAGACACGGAGAGCAGTTCTTC. Translated: CASSQRHGEQFF.

Comment on this clonotype: One end of the junction varies from germline; a read error may be responsible. CDR3 loop: CSTRDPRTATNEKLFF. The CDR3 nucleotides are TGCAGTACTAGAGATCCCCGGACAGCAACTAATGAAAAACTTTTTTTT. This rearrangement joins TRBV20-1 to TRBJ1-4; possible D gene TRBD1, 6 bases. CDR1 is DFQATT and CDR2 is SNEGSKA in the germline V gene (reference sequence). The CDR3 runs 16 residues.

This clonotype is judged medium-sized. J is TRBJ2-7 and V is TRBV20-1; D might be TRBD1 or TRBD2, each matching 5 bases. The CDR3 is 13 residues long. The germline gives CDR1 DFQATT, CDR2 SNEGSKA (reference sequence). With 2 bases removed from V and 2 bases from J, the gap between germline ends came to 10 bases. The CDR3 DNA reads TGCAGTGCTAGACCGGGACGGACCTACGAGCAGTACTTC. Encoded protein: CSARPGRTYEQYF.

Many counts were recorded for this clonotype. V and J are TRBV28 and TRBJ2-1, with 7 nucleotides matching TRBD2. From germline, CDR1 is MDHEN and CDR2 SYDVKM. The CDR3 loop spans 14 amino acids. Germline trimming cut 6 bases from V and 4 bases from J; bases unmatched to any gene: 6. For the CDR3, the DNA is TGTGCCAGCAGCCTAGCGGCCTCTTACAATGAGCAGTTCTTC. It specifies CASSLAASYNEQFF.

As for this clonotype: A read error is possible here, since a much larger clone lies one base away. J is TRBJ2-1 and V is TRBV5-1; maybe TRBD2 (6 bases). Germline-derived CDR1 and CDR2 are SGHRS and YFSETQ. The CDR3 length is 15 residues. The chain's CDR3 is CASSLVAESYNERFF. For the CDR3, the DNA is TGCGCCAGCAGCTTGGTAGCGGAGTCCTACAATGAGCGGTTCTTC.

This clonotype was counted ten times or more. The gene calls are TRBV7-6 and TRBJ2-5; 8 bases align to TRBD1. CDR3 length: 15 amino acids. Germline V gene sequence: CDR1 SGHVS, CDR2 FNYEAQ. The V gene end was trimmed by 7 bases and the J gene end by 2 bases; junction bases not matched to a gene: 9. CDR3 in amino acids: CASKEDRASQETQYF. The CDR3 DNA sequence: TGTGCCAGCAAAGAGGACAGGGCCTCTCAAGAGACCCAGTACTTC.

As to this clonotype: The germline gene is not matched at one end of the junction; a read error may be the cause. CDR3 nucleotide sequence: TGTGCTAGCAGCCAAGATTACAGCTATAGCTACACCTTC. This gives the protein CASSQDYSYSYTF. This chain uses TRBV14 with TRBJ1-2; D is uncertain. The CDR3 spans 13 residues. Germline CDR1 reads SGHDN; CDR2 reads FVKESK.

By frequency in the sample, this clonotype is medium-sized. This rearrangement joins TRBV15 to TRBJ1-1; weak D call: TRBD1 (5 bases). The CDR3 runs 16 residues. Trimming pared 1 base from V and 6 bases from J, leaving 18 bases between. CDR1 LNHNV and CDR2 YYDKDF come from the germline V gene (reference sequence). CDR3 in amino acids: CATSRVGGDVTSEAFF. CDR3 coding DNA: TGTGCCACCAGCAGAGTCGGGGGGGATGTCACTTCTGAAGCTTTCTTT.